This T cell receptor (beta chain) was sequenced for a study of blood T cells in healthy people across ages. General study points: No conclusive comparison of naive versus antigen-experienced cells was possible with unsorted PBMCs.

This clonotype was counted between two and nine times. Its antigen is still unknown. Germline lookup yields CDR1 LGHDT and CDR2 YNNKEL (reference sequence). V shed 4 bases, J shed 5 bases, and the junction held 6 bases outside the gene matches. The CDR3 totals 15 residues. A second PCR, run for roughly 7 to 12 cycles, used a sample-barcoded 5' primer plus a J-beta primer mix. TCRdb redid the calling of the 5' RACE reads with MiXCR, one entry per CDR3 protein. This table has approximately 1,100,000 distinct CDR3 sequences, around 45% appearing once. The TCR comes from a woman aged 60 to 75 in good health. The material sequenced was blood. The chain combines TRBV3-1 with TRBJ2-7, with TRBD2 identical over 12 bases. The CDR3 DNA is TGTGCCAGCAGCCTCGGACTAGCGGGAATCGACGAGCAGTACTTC. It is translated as CASSLGLAGIDEQYF.